These T cell receptor beta chains were read from a single sample in a study of T cell changes during pregnancy in multiple sclerosis. The repertoire was sequenced with immunoSEQ multiplex PCR; TCRdb's copy has only in-frame clones and lacks some. The data contain 50,000 or so clones, almost 95% of them singletons. Sequenced here: CD4+ T cells from peripheral blood mononuclear cells, sampled in the third trimester of pregnancy. The receptors were sampled from a female donor with multiple sclerosis, enrolled in a pregnancy study. Both conserved end residues are part of each CDR3. Fields, in order: CDR3 length, V gene, J gene, clone size, D gene, CDR3 DNA, CDR3 protein. A D gene is named only where the DNA matches it firmly. A row's size may be missing; if present it is once, few, many or a size class.

length: 14
V: TRBV6-5
J: TRBJ1-1
size: NA
D: NA
DNA: TGTGCCAGCCATACACTGGGGGCACGAGGTGAAGCTTTCTTT
CDR3: CASHTLGARGEAFF

length: 17
V: TRBV27
J: TRBJ2-1
size: NA
D: TRBD2
DNA: TGTGCCAGCAGTTCGCATATAGCGGGGATTATCTACAATGAGCAGTTCTTC
CDR3: CASSSHIAGIIYNEQFF

length: 13
V: TRBV5-1
J: TRBJ2-3
size: NA
D: NA
DNA: TGCGCCAGCAGCAGCGGTGGAAGAGATACGCAGTATTTT
CDR3: CASSSGGRDTQYF

length: 12
V: TRBV6-1
J: TRBJ2-7
size: NA
D: TRBD1
DNA: TGTGCCAGCAGTGTCACAGGGGCTCAGCAGTACTTC
CDR3: CASSVTGAQQYF

length: 13
V: TRBV29-1
J: TRBJ1-1
size: NA
D: NA
DNA: TGCAGCGTTGGATTAGGGGTTTACACTGAAGCTTTCTTT
CDR3: CSVGLGVYTEAFF

length: 17
V: TRBV27
J: TRBJ2-7
size: NA
D: TRBD1
DNA: TGTGCCAGCAGTTCCCTCACCGGGACAGGGCCTGTCGGCGAGCAGTACTTC
CDR3: CASSSLTGTGPVGEQYF

length: 14
V: TRBV7-2
J: TRBJ2-3
size: NA
D: NA
DNA: TGTGCCAGCAGCTTATACAGGGCGGGAGATACGCAGTATTTT
CDR3: CASSLYRAGDTQYF

length: 18
V: TRBV7-2
J: TRBJ1-2
size: NA
D: TRBD1
DNA: TGTGCCAGCAGCTTGGTCCCTGGGGGCAGGACAGGCTATGGTGGCTACACCTTC
CDR3: CASSLVPGGRTGYGGYTF

length: 14
V: TRBV29-1
J: TRBJ2-7
size: NA
D: NA
DNA: TGCAGCGTTGAAGGGGGCGCGGGGTCCTACGAGCAGTACTTC
CDR3: CSVEGGAGSYEQYF

length: 15
V: TRBV19
J: TRBJ2-1
size: NA
D: NA
DNA: TGTGCCACCGCAGCCAGCGGGTTTAACAACAATGAGCAGTTCTTC
CDR3: CATAASGFNNNEQFF

length: 16
V: TRBV6-6
J: TRBJ2-2
size: once
D: NA
DNA: TGTGCCAGCACCTCCAACCGAAAGGCGGACACCGGGGAGCTGTTTTTT
CDR3: CASTSNRKADTGELFF

length: 16
V: TRBV6-6
J: TRBJ2-3
size: NA
D: TRBD1
DNA: TGTGCCAGCAGTCCCCCGACAGGGATCGGCACAGATACGCAGTATTTT
CDR3: CASSPPTGIGTDTQYF

length: 15
V: TRBV2
J: TRBJ1-5
size: NA
D: TRBD1
DNA: TGTGCCAGCAGCGACAGGGTCAGTGGGGGTCAGCCCCAGCATTTT
CDR3: CASSDRVSGGQPQHF

length: 12
V: TRBV7-2
J: TRBJ2-7
size: NA
D: NA
DNA: TGTGCCAGCAGCCCTAGCTCCTACGAGCAGTACTTC
CDR3: CASSPSSYEQYF

length: 12
V: TRBV13
J: TRBJ2-1
size: NA
D: NA
DNA: TGTGCCAGCAGCCCGGGGAGAAATGAGCAGTTCTTC
CDR3: CASSPGRNEQFF

length: 13
V: TRBV19
J: TRBJ1-2
size: NA
D: NA
DNA: TGTGCCAGTACCCTGGGCCTTTCCTATGGCTACACCTTC
CDR3: CASTLGLSYGYTF

length: 14
V: TRBV15
J: TRBJ2-7
size: NA
D: TRBD1
DNA: TGTGCCACCAGCAGGGGACAGAACTCCTACGAGCAGTACTTC
CDR3: CATSRGQNSYEQYF

length: 16
V: TRBV5-8
J: TRBJ1-3
size: NA
D: NA
DNA: TGTGCCAGCAGCTTGGGGAGGCGGGTCTCTGGAAACACCATATATTTT
CDR3: CASSLGRRVSGNTIYF

length: 14
V: TRBV6-1
J: TRBJ1-2
size: NA
D: NA
DNA: TGTGCCAGCAGTGAAAGGCAAGGAGGAGATGGCTACACCTTC
CDR3: CASSERQGGDGYTF

length: 14
V: TRBV2
J: TRBJ2-5
size: NA
D: TRBD2
DNA: TGTGCCAGCTTCCTAGCGGGGTTACAAGAGACCCAGTACTTC
CDR3: CASFLAGLQETQYF

length: 11
V: TRBV6-1
J: TRBJ1-2
size: NA
D: NA
DNA: TGTGCCAGCAGTGTCGGGTCTGGCTACACCTTC
CDR3: CASSVGSGYTF

length: 18
V: TRBV7-2
J: TRBJ2-3
size: NA
D: TRBD2
DNA: TGTGCCAGCAGCCCCGGGACTAGCGGGGGGGGGTTGCTTGATACGCAGTATTTT
CDR3: CASSPGTSGGGLLDTQYF

length: 15
V: TRBV28
J: TRBJ1-2
size: NA
D: TRBD1
DNA: TGTGCCAGCAGTTTGGGACAGAAGTTTAACTATGGCTACACCTTC
CDR3: CASSLGQKFNYGYTF

length: 13
V: TRBV18
J: TRBJ2-7
size: NA
D: TRBD1
DNA: TGTGCCAGCTCACCAGACAGGGCCTACGAGCAGTACTTC
CDR3: CASSPDRAYEQYF

length: 14
V: TRBV6-5
J: TRBJ2-7
size: NA
D: TRBD1
DNA: TGTGCCAGCAGTTACCGGGACAGGGCCTACGAGCAGTACTTC
CDR3: CASSYRDRAYEQYF

length: 14
V: TRBV7-3
J: TRBJ1-2
size: NA
D: NA
DNA: TGTGCCAGCAGCTTGGGGCAGGGATTTGGTGGCTACACCTTC
CDR3: CASSLGQGFGGYTF

length: 16
V: TRBV19
J: TRBJ2-1
size: NA
D: NA
DNA: TGTGCCAGTAGGAGGAGGGCAGTAAGCTCCTACAATGAGCAGTTCTTC
CDR3: CASRRRAVSSYNEQFF

length: 17
V: TRBV5-4
J: TRBJ1-6
size: NA
D: NA
DNA: TGTGCCAGCAGCTTGGCCCCTCTAAGCTCCTATAATTCACCCCTCCACTTT
CDR3: CASSLAPLSSYNSPLHF

length: 13
V: TRBV27
J: TRBJ1-1
size: NA
D: NA
DNA: TGTGCCAGCAGTTCAACAGGGAACACTGAAGCTTTCTTT
CDR3: CASSSTGNTEAFF

length: 15
V: TRBV7-2
J: TRBJ1-2
size: once
D: TRBD1
DNA: TGTGCCAGCAGCTGGCCTGACAGGGGTAACTATGGCTACACCTTC
CDR3: CASSWPDRGNYGYTF

length: 14
V: TRBV27
J: TRBJ2-7
size: NA
D: NA
DNA: TGTGCCAGCAGTTTTTTGCGGGACGGCTACGAGCAGTACTTC
CDR3: CASSFLRDGYEQYF

length: 14
V: TRBV6-5
J: TRBJ2-3
size: NA
D: NA
DNA: TGTGCCAGCAGTTACCGTGGGGGGGCCGGTACGCAGTATTTT
CDR3: CASSYRGGAGTQYF

length: 15
V: TRBV5-6
J: TRBJ2-4
size: NA
D: TRBD1
DNA: TGTGCCAGCAGCCGACAGGGGGCGGCCAAAAACATTCAGTACTTC
CDR3: CASSRQGAAKNIQYF

length: 18
V: TRBV7-9
J: TRBJ1-4
size: NA
D: NA
DNA: TGTGCCAGCAGTCCTAGCGGGACAAAGGAGTCCCGTGTTGAAAAACTGTTTTTT
CDR3: CASSPSGTKESRVEKLFF

length: 16
V: TRBV5-1
J: TRBJ2-3
size: once
D: TRBD2
DNA: TGCGCCAGCAGCTTGGGGGGGACTAGCGGGGCAGATACGCAGTATTTT
CDR3: CASSLGGTSGADTQYF

length: 21
V: TRBV4-2
J: TRBJ1-4
size: NA
D: NA
DNA: TGTGCCAGCAGCCACGCCCTTTCTGGGAGGGGAAGAGGGGCAACTAATGAAAAACTGTTTTTT
CDR3: CASSHALSGRGRGATNEKLFF

length: 15
V: TRBV27
J: TRBJ2-5
size: once
D: NA
DNA: TGTGCCAGCAGTTTAGACAAAGGAGGTTGGGAGACCCAGTACTTC
CDR3: CASSLDKGGWETQYF

length: 16
V: TRBV9
J: TRBJ2-2
size: NA
D: NA
DNA: TGTGCCAGCAGCCCCGAGGGGGGGATGAGCACCGGGGAGCTGTTTTTT
CDR3: CASSPEGGMSTGELFF

length: 11
V: TRBV6-5
J: TRBJ1-1
size: NA
D: NA
DNA: TGTGCCAGCAGTTCCTATACTGAAGCTTTCTTT
CDR3: CASSSYTEAFF

length: 16
V: TRBV30
J: TRBJ1-2
size: NA
D: NA
DNA: TGTGCCTGGAGGTACACCTCCATACAGGGTCCCTATGGCTACACCTTC
CDR3: CAWRYTSIQGPYGYTF

length: 16
V: TRBV7-2
J: TRBJ2-1
size: NA
D: TRBD2
DNA: TGTGCCAGCAGCCGAACCGCGGGAGTGCGGTACAATGAGCAGTTCTTC
CDR3: CASSRTAGVRYNEQFF

length: 18
V: TRBV7-2
J: TRBJ2-5
size: NA
D: TRBD2
DNA: TGTGCCAGCAGCTTGGTACTAGCGGGGGGGCCGGGGCAAGAGACCCAGTACTTC
CDR3: CASSLVLAGGPGQETQYF

length: 15
V: TRBV27
J: TRBJ2-5
size: NA
D: NA
DNA: TGTGCCAGCAGAAAAAGCTCCCGGGGTGGGGAGACCCAGTACTTC
CDR3: CASRKSSRGGETQYF

length: 14
V: TRBV18
J: TRBJ1-4
size: NA
D: NA
DNA: TGTGCCAGCTCGCCTCAGGGGCGGGGGGAAAAACTGTTTTTT
CDR3: CASSPQGRGEKLFF

length: 17
V: TRBV5-5
J: TRBJ1-5
size: NA
D: NA
DNA: TGTGCCAGCAGCTTGGCCTATTCCAGGGGAAGGGGTCAGCCCCAGCATTTT
CDR3: CASSLAYSRGRGQPQHF

length: 18
V: TRBV7-8
J: TRBJ1-5
size: NA
D: TRBD1
DNA: TGTGCCAGCAGCTCGACAGGGGGCAGCCTATATAGCAATCAGCCCCAGCATTTT
CDR3: CASSSTGGSLYSNQPQHF

length: 15
V: TRBV4-2
J: TRBJ1-1
size: NA
D: NA
DNA: TGTGCCAGCAGCCGCCAGTCAGGGATGAACACTGAAGCTTTCTTT
CDR3: CASSRQSGMNTEAFF

length: 15
V: TRBV11-2
J: TRBJ1-5
size: once
D: NA
DNA: TGTGCCAGCAGCTTATCCAGGGCAAGCAATCAGCCCCAGCATTTT
CDR3: CASSLSRASNQPQHF

length: 14
V: TRBV6-6
J: TRBJ2-5
size: once
D: TRBD1
DNA: TGTGCCAGCAGTTACTACGGTCCGCCGGACAGGGTTTACTTC
CDR3: CASSYYGPPDRVYF

length: 12
V: TRBV19
J: TRBJ2-5
size: NA
D: TRBD1
DNA: TGTGCCAGCGGACAGGGAGAAGAGACCCAGTACTTC
CDR3: CASGQGEETQYF

length: 16
V: TRBV19
J: TRBJ1-2
size: NA
D: TRBD1
DNA: TGTGCCAGTACCTTACATAGGGACAGGGCAAGCTATGGCTACACCTTC
CDR3: CASTLHRDRASYGYTF

length: 13
V: TRBV6-1
J: TRBJ2-7
size: NA
D: NA
DNA: TGTGCCAGCAGTGACGGGGGACGATACGAGCAGTACTTC
CDR3: CASSDGGRYEQYF

length: 15
V: TRBV10-3
J: TRBJ1-5
size: NA
D: NA
DNA: TGTGCCATCAGTGAGTCCCGGACACAATATCAGCCCCAGCATTTT
CDR3: CAISESRTQYQPQHF

length: 16
V: TRBV11-3
J: TRBJ2-1
size: NA
D: NA
DNA: TGTGCCAGCAGCTCGGGCGGGGTAAGCTCCTACAATGAGCAGTTCTTC
CDR3: CASSSGGVSSYNEQFF

length: 11
V: TRBV20-1
J: TRBJ1-1
size: few
D: NA
DNA: TGCAGTGCCCGAAGACTTACTGAAGCTTTCTTT
CDR3: CSARRLTEAFF